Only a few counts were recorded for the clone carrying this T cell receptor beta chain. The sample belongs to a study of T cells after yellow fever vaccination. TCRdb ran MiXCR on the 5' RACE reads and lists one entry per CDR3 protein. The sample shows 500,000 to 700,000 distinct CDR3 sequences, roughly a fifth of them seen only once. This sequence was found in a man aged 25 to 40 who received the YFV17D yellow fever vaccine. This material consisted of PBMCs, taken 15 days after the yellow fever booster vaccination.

The CDR3 nucleotides are TGTGCCACCAGCAGATCGGCTGGGACCCAGTACTTC. It codes for CATSRSAGTQYF. This chain links TRBV15 with TRBJ2-5; D not resolved. Per the germline V gene, CDR1 is LNHNV and CDR2 is YYDKDF (reference sequence). Trimming left V 2 bases short and J 7 bases short, with 8 bases between. This CDR3 has 12 residues.